The present T cell receptor (beta chain) was sequenced within a study of metastatic and nonmetastatic thyroid tumors. Study in general: For malignant and benign thyroid patients, tumor or nodule tissue and blood were the sources whose repertoires were compared.

Authors' processing steps: Building a distant-metastasis classifier for papillary thyroid cancer drew on CDR3 differences across clinicopathological groups. TCRdb reanalyzed the PCR reads with MiXCR. In this record, the V and J calls reflect TCRdb's handling and not the investigators' own analysis. The sample gives some 15,000 clones, about 30% of which show up once; 10% to 15% is in the top ten. Each patient went into thyroid surgery without having received any treatment. V was shortened by 1 base and J by 5 bases, with 15 bases between the two germline ends. The germline V gene has CDR1 SGHRS and CDR2 YFSETQ. The CDR3 spans 15 residues. General study points: A significant increase in TCR beta diversity was reportedly seen in malignant thyroid tumors relative to benign nodules, in blood and tumor.

This clone was seen repeatedly, ten times or more. Its target is not known. This TCR was recovered from a male donor with papillary thyroid cancer or a benign thyroid nodule (not recorded which). Some clones in this sample may be carry-over from other donors' samples. This chain uses TRBV5-1 with TRBJ2-5; a possible D gene is TRBD2 (5 bases). The sample consisted of tumor tissue. The CDR3 loop is CASSLQAVVMETQYF. As DNA, the CDR3 is TGCGCCAGCAGCTTGCAAGCGGTAGTTATGGAGACCCAGTACTTC.